A single sample gave rise to the 4 T cell receptor beta chains below, sequenced in a study of precursors of human CD4 cytotoxic T cells. TCRdb recomputed calls from the reads with MiXCR, one row per CDR3 protein. The table includes 150 to 200 distinct CDR3 sequences, roughly 21% detected once. The bulk UMI libraries came from four sorted CD4+ memory subsets, including IL-7R-high and IL-7R-negative TEMRA. Source material: memory CD4+ T cells from blood (PBMCs). The receptors originated from a human donor in good health.

This clonotype is judged hyperexpanded. The CDR3 loop is CASSLVGGGIGTDTQYF. CDR3 coding DNA: TGCGCCAGCAGCTTGGTGGGTGGCGGGATCGGAACAGATACGCAGTATTTT. The chain uses TRBV5-1 and TRBJ2-3, with TRBD2 as a possible D gene (6 bases). V was cut by 0 bases and J by 3 bases, with 17 bases left in between. CDR3 length: 17 amino acids. CDR1 is SGHRS, CDR2 YFSETQ, per germline.

This clonotype is hyperexpanded. The chain has TRBV12-3 or TRBV12-4 and TRBJ2-5; possibly TRBD2 for D (6 bases). The CDR3 has 15 amino acids. Trimming removed 5 bases at V and 1 base at J, with 14 bases between. The CDR3, as DNA: TGTGCCAGCAGTCCCACCCCGGGACTCCAAGAGACCCAGTACTTC. Translated, it gives CASSPTPGLQETQYF.

The table lists this clonotype with a few counts. The chain uses TRBV28 and TRBJ2-7; 9 bases line up with TRBD2. CDR3 length: 18 residues. The V gene end was trimmed by 1 base and the J gene end by 3 bases; junction bases not matched to a gene: 13. Germline assignment: CDR1 MDHEN and CDR2 SYDVKM. The CDR3: CASSLSHLLAGFRYEQYF. DNA of the CDR3: TGTGCCAGCAGTTTATCCCACTTGCTAGCGGGGTTCCGCTACGAGCAGTACTTC. Together with reference TRBV28 and TRBJ2-7, the CDR3 gives the full variable domain: DVKVTQSSRYLVKRTGEKVFLECVQDMDHENMFWYRQDPGLGLRLIYFSYDVKMKEKGDIPEGYSVSREKKERFSLILESASTNQTSMYLCASSLSHLLAGFRYEQYFGPGTRLTVT.

This clonotype rates as large. The chain carries TRBV25-1 and TRBJ1-2; no firm D call. CDR3 length: 13 amino acids. CDR1 and CDR2 from the germline V gene are MGHDK and SYGVNS. V lost 8 bases, J lost 6 bases, and 16 bases lay in between. In nucleotides, the CDR3 is TGTGCCAGCCGAGAGACGGGCTTCCATGGCTACACCTTC. Its protein product is CASRETGFHGYTF.